Each of the 18 T cell receptor beta chains below was sequenced from the same sample in a study of human T cells and chemical hapten exposure. TCRdb re-called the RACE reads through MiXCR, storing one row per CDR3 protein. The table records tens of thousands of distinct CDR3 sequences, under 13% of them present only once. The time point was: pre-sensitization, week 0. Treatment meaning: therapeutic diphenylcyclopropenone sensitization with weekly scalp DPC. Before extraction, the whole blood was not fractionated, and total RNA was taken from it. Sequenced here: whole blood, sampled in connection with sensitization to the hapten diphenylcyclopropenone (DPC). These receptor sequences come from a man aged 50 or older with alopecia areata. Some clones in this sample may be carry-over from other donors' samples.

This clonotype was observed at least ten times. The genes are TRBV7-3 and TRBJ2-1; perhaps TRBD2 as D (6 bases). CDR1 is SGHTA, CDR2 FQGTGA, per germline. The CDR3 has 16 residues. Trimming shortened V by 1 base and J by 7 bases, and 17 bases separated the two germline ends. CDR3 bases: TGTGCCAGCAGCTTAATGGCGGTTAGCGGCGGGAATGAGCAGTTCTTC. This translates into CASSLMAVSGGNEQFF.

This clonotype was recorded only once. This chain links TRBV4-3 with TRBJ2-3; D remains unclear. In germline, CDR1 is LGHNA, CDR2 YSLEER. Deletions cut 0 bases from V and 6 bases from J, with 4 bases between. The CDR3 is 12 residues long. In DNA, the CDR3 is TGCGCCAGCAGCCAAGAAGGGGATACGCAGTATTTT. Translation gives CASSQEGDTQYF.

This clonotype was observed at least ten times. The V and J genes are TRBV20-1 and TRBJ1-3; maybe TRBD1 (5 bases). V was trimmed by 8 bases and J by 4 bases, leaving 18 bases between them. The CDR3 spans 14 residues. The germline V gene has CDR1 DFQATT and CDR2 SNEGSKA (reference sequence). This CDR3 is CSLRSEGPGNTIYF. In DNA, the CDR3 is TGCAGTCTCCGTTCGGAGGGACCCGGAAACACCATATATTTT.

This clonotype came up many times. The rearrangement uses TRBV7-9 and TRBJ1-2; the D gene is possibly TRBD1 (6 bases). This CDR3 comprises 14 residues. Deletions cut 0 bases from V and 6 bases from J, with 11 bases between. Germline CDR1 reads SEHNR; CDR2 reads FQNEAQ (reference sequence). The CDR3 coding sequence is TGTGCCAGCAGCTTAGCGGGGGGCTTAGATGGCTACACCTTC. This translates into CASSLAGGLDGYTF.

This clonotype has a count of ten or more. The gene calls are TRBV24-1 and TRBJ2-7; D may be TRBD1 or TRBD2 (5 bases each). Germline loops: CDR1 KGHDR, CDR2 SFDVKD. Trimming pared 7 bases from V and 3 bases from J, leaving 9 bases between. The CDR3 spans 12 residues. CDR3 sequence (DNA): TGTGCCACCAGACGGGGCCGCTACGAGCAGTACTTC. This codes for CATRRGRYEQYF.

This clonotype was seen more than once but under ten times. The J gene is TRBJ2-1, the V gene TRBV7-3; TRBD2 matches at 7 bases. V was clipped by 5 bases and J by 8 bases; unmatched bases: 24. CDR3 length: 19 amino acids. Germline-derived CDR1 and CDR2 are SGHTA and FQGTGA. The CDR3 sequence is CASSLRPLGASGRGDEQFF. CDR3 nucleotide sequence: TGTGCCAGCAGCCTACGACCCCTGGGAGCTAGCGGACGGGGGGATGAGCAGTTCTTC.

This rearrangement joins TRBV2 to TRBJ1-6; D might be TRBD1 (5 bases). Trimming took off 5 bases at V and 7 bases at J, with 6 bases between the two ends. The CDR3 totals 12 residues. Germline V lookup: CDR1 SNHLY, CDR2 FYNNEI. This chain's CDR3 is CASSPGNSPLHF. CDR3 in DNA: TGTGCCAGCAGTCCAGGGAATTCACCCCTCCACTTT.

The table lists this clonotype with many counts. The V gene is TRBV3-1, the J gene TRBJ2-7, with a tentative D call TRBD2 (5 bases). In germline, CDR1 is LGHDT, CDR2 YNNKEL (reference sequence). Deletions cut 2 bases from V and 4 bases from J, with 9 bases between. The CDR3 has 13 amino acids. The CDR3 region is CASSQRRGYEQYF. CDR3 in DNA: TGTGCCAGCAGCCAACGGAGAGGGTACGAGCAGTACTTC.

This clonotype came up a few times. The chain recombines TRBV28 with TRBJ2-7; TRBD2 matches at 9 bases. This CDR3 is built from 13 residues. Germline values: CDR1 MDHEN, CDR2 SYDVKM. V was clipped by 5 bases and J by 5 bases; unmatched bases: 4. The CDR3 DNA follows: TGTGCCAGCAGTGCTCGGACTAGCGACGAGCAGTACTTC. This sequence encodes CASSARTSDEQYF. Together with reference TRBV28 and TRBJ2-7, the CDR3 gives the full variable domain: DVKVTQSSRYLVKRTGEKVFLECVQDMDHENMFWYRQDPGLGLRLIYFSYDVKMKEKGDIPEGYSVSREKKERFSLILESASTNQTSMYLCASSARTSDEQYFGPGTRLTVT.

This chain uses TRBV12-3 or TRBV12-4 with TRBJ1-5; 8 nucleotides agree with TRBD1. Trimming at V came to 5 bases and at J to 3 bases, leaving 3 bases not matched to a gene. The CDR3 spans 14 residues. As DNA, the CDR3 is TGTGCCAGCAGTACACAGGGGGACAATCAGCCCCAGCATTTT. Translation gives CASSTQGDNQPQHF.

The rearrangement joins TRBV7-2 to TRBJ2-2; D remains unclear. Germline V gene data show CDR1 as SGHTA and CDR2 as FQGNSA. The germline V and J ends were trimmed by 5 bases and 1 base, with 8 bases remaining between them. There are 14 residues in the CDR3. In DNA, the CDR3 is TGTGCCAGCAGCCAGGACGGGAACACCGGGGAGCTGTTTTTT. Amino acid sequence: CASSQDGNTGELFF.

This clonotype has only a few counts. The chain recombines TRBV27 with TRBJ2-5; 7 nucleotides match TRBD2. Germline V gene data show CDR1 as MNHEY and CDR2 as SMNVEV (reference sequence). V gave up 2 bases and J gave up 5 bases; unmatched junction bases: 11. The CDR3 length is 16 residues. The CDR3: CASSLRPGGTFETQYF. CDR3 sequence (DNA): TGTGCCAGCAGTTTACGTCCCGGGGGGACTTTTGAGACCCAGTACTTC.

This clonotype was recorded at least ten times. This CDR3 is CASSLDYRGRLSEQYF. DNA for the CDR3: TGTGCCAGCAGCTTAGACTATAGGGGGCGCCTTAGTGAGCAGTACTTC. The chain couples TRBV7-2 to TRBJ2-7, with 7 positions matching TRBD1. There are 16 residues in the CDR3. J lost 7 bases, V lost 1 base, and 13 bases had no gene match. CDR1 and CDR2 (germline): SGHTA, FQGNSA.

The chain links TRBV6-2 or TRBV6-3 to TRBJ1-1; a possible D gene is TRBD1 (6 bases). Germline CDR1 MNHEY, CDR2 SVGEGT. Trimming took off 6 bases at V and 6 bases at J, with 14 bases between the two ends. The CDR3 has 13 amino acids. In DNA form, the CDR3 reads TGTGCCAGCAGACTCCGGGAGGGGGCTGAAGCTTTCTTT. As protein: CASRLREGAEAFF.

The V and J genes are TRBV18 and TRBJ1-1; no firm D call. This CDR3 has 12 amino acids. Per germline, CDR1 KGHSH and CDR2 LQKENI. Trimming removed 5 bases from V and 0 bases from J, with 4 bases in between. The CDR3 loop reads CASSGVNTEAFF. The CDR3 DNA reads as TGTGCCAGCTCAGGAGTGAACACTGAAGCTTTCTTT.

V usage is TRBV20-1 and J usage is TRBJ2-7; TRBD2 agrees at 13 bases. This CDR3 comprises 17 residues. CDR1 DFQATT and CDR2 SNEGSKA come from the germline V gene (reference sequence). V shed 0 bases and J 0 bases; nucleotides not matched to a gene: 5. CDR3 coding DNA: TGCAGTGCTAGAGACCGGAGGACTAGCGGGAGCTCCTACGAGCAGTACTTC. This gives the protein CSARDRRTSGSSYEQYF.

The chain combines TRBV9 with TRBJ2-2; the D is unclear. The V end lost 0 bases, the J end lost 0 bases, and 6 bases lay between the germline ends. CDR3 length equals 15 residues. Germline-derived CDR1 and CDR2 are SGDLS and YYNGEE. The CDR3 is CASSVGGANTGELFF. The CDR3 region has the DNA TGTGCCAGCAGCGTAGGAGGAGCGAACACCGGGGAGCTGTTTTTT.

This clonotype has just a few counts. The V gene is TRBV20-1, the J gene TRBJ1-2; D is perhaps TRBD1 (5 bases). This CDR3 spans 13 amino acids. Germline assignment: CDR1 DFQATT and CDR2 SNEGSKA (reference sequence). The V and J ends lost 5 bases and 5 bases respectively, with 15 bases between them. The CDR3 coding sequence is TGCAGTGCTGGTCGGGGACGGACGTATGGCTACACCTTC. It is translated as CSAGRGRTYGYTF.